The clone carrying this T cell receptor (beta chain) has only a few counts. These data come from a study of T cells in Graves' hyperthyroidism and ophthalmopathy. CDR3 length equals 12 residues. V dropped 6 bases and J dropped 2 bases, with 8 bases sitting between them. Germline V gene lookup returns CDR1 MNHNS and CDR2 SASEGT. Researchers took RNA transcripts and amplified the TCR beta CDR3 regions from them. In the first-round RT-PCR of the TCR CDR3, the HTBI primer set was used. TCRdb reprocessed the multiplex PCR reads via MiXCR and lists one record per CDR3 protein. The data show 450,000 to 500,000 distinct CDR3 sequences, approximately 23% seen once.

This chain joins TRBV6-1 and TRBJ2-7; no reliable D call. The sample comprised blood. This clonotype originated in a woman aged 70-85 years with Graves' ophthalmopathy. The CDR3 bases are TGTGCCAGCAGGAACCGGGCCTACGAGCAGTACTTC. Translated: CASRNRAYEQYF.